One sample yielded the 26 T cell receptor beta chains listed below, sequenced in a study of post-analysis software for immune sequencing data (dated by TCRdb to between 2014 and 2017). Library creation used PCR. Instrument used: Illumina HiSeq 2500. Unique molecular identifiers were incorporated into TCR beta cDNA libraries to reduce PCR and sequencing biases. TCRdb handled the public reads itself, with Q25 trimming in fastp and clone calling in MiXCR, and kept productive beta chains. Each CDR3 protein appears once, grouped with its most common genes and DNA. This sample is represented by about 570,000 distinct CDR3 sequences; about a third of them were singletons. The ten top clones hold around 6.1% of the sample. The paper's findings and limits, for the study overall: Four or five TRBV segments, including TRBV5-6, TRBV5-1 and TRBV20-1, were significantly more frequent in patients than controls.

Their antigen targets remain unknown. Sequencing input: blood. These receptors all stem from a girl aged 2-17 years with multiple sclerosis.

This chain connects TRBV5-1 to TRBJ2-2, with TRBD2 matching over 8 bases. Germline V gene data show CDR1 as SGHRS and CDR2 as YFSETQ. The CDR3 consists of 19 residues. The J segment lost 3 bases and the V segment lost 0 bases, leaving 13 bases of the junction unmatched. CDR3 loop: CASSLVRTSPLEDTGELFF. The CDR3 DNA reads as TGCGCCAGCAGCTTGGTGAGGACTAGCCCCCTTGAGGACACCGGGGAGCTGTTTTTT.

Turning to this clonotype: An end of the junction does not agree with germline; a read error may underlie this. The chain uses TRBV12-3 or TRBV12-4 and TRBJ1-2; a weak D match, TRBD1 (5 bases). This CDR3 contains 14 residues. The CDR3 protein is CDSSFRQGFYGYTF. CDR3 DNA sequence: TGTGACAGCAGTTTTAGGCAGGGTTTCTATGGCTACACCTTC.

The rearrangement uses TRBV5-1 and TRBJ2-3, with a possible D match to TRBD2 (5 bases). V lost 4 bases and J 13 bases, leaving 19 bases between the germline ends. This CDR3 has 13 amino acids. CDR1 and CDR2 from the germline V gene are SGHRS and YFSETQ. The CDR3 DNA reads as TGCGCCAGCAGCGAGAACGGACTCCCTCTAGAGTATTTT. Its translation: CASSENGLPLEYF.

The chain carries TRBV3-1 and TRBJ1-5; 8 bases match TRBD1. CDR3 length equals 14 residues. V lost 1 base and J lost 5; bases outside the gene matches: 1. Germline CDR1 is LGHDT and CDR2 is YNNKEL (reference sequence). The CDR3 region is CASSQAGGDQPQHF. CDR3 coding DNA: TGTGCCAGCAGCCAAGCAGGGGGCGATCAGCCCCAGCATTTT.

V is TRBV12-3 or TRBV12-4 and J is TRBJ2-7; TRBD1 agrees at 7 bases. The J call is in doubt because the DNA end fits TRBJ2-5 better. CDR3 size: 14 residues. The CDR3 loop is CASSLATGTETQYF. The CDR3, as DNA: TGTGCCAGCAGTTTAGCGACAGGGACGGAGACCCAGTACTTC.

The V and J genes are TRBV11-1 and TRBJ1-4; 8 bases are shared with TRBD1. This CDR3 has 17 residues. Trimming took 5 bases from V and 0 from J; bases not matched to a gene: 8. Looked up from germline, CDR1 is SGHAT and CDR2 is FQDESV (reference sequence). The CDR3 region is CASSTGRGRSTNEKLFF. CDR3 nucleotides: TGTGCCAGCAGCACGGGCAGGGGGCGATCAACTAATGAAAAACTGTTTTTT.

This clonotype has a handful of counts. This sequence joins TRBV10-3 and TRBJ2-3; possible D gene TRBD2, 5 bases. The length of the CDR3 is 16 residues. V was clipped by 2 bases and J by 4 bases, with 16 bases between them. CDR1 is ENHRY and CDR2 is SYGVKD in the germline V gene. DNA of the CDR3: TGTGCCATCAGTGAGACGGCCGGGAAGGGAGCAGATACGCAGTATTTT. It yields the protein CAISETAGKGADTQYF.

The chain recombines TRBV5-6 with TRBJ2-3, with a possible D match to TRBD1 (5 bases). CDR1 is SGHDT and CDR2 is YYEEEE in the germline V gene. V was cut by 4 bases and J by 1 base, with 13 bases left in between. This CDR3 region has 15 residues. In nucleotides, the CDR3 is TGTGCCAGCAGCCTAGACAGTACGGGCACAGATACGCAGTATTTT. Translated: CASSLDSTGTDTQYF.

The table lists this clonotype with a few counts. The chain combines TRBV7-2 with TRBJ2-1; 10 bases align to TRBD1. V was pared by 5 bases and J by 8 bases, with 6 bases of the junction left unmatched. The CDR3 has 14 amino acids. Germline CDR1 and CDR2: SGHTA and FQGNSA. CDR3 sequence: CASSPRQGADEQFF. DNA of the CDR3: TGTGCCAGCAGCCCACGACAGGGGGCAGATGAGCAGTTCTTC.

This chain joins TRBV6-5 and TRBJ2-6; a possible D gene is TRBD1 (6 bases). Germline CDR1 reads MNHEY; CDR2 reads SVGAGI. This CDR3 region has 16 residues. Trimming stripped 8 bases from V and 0 bases from J, with 14 bases between. The CDR3 nucleotides read TGTGCCAGCGGACACAGGGTTAACTCTGGGGCCAACGTCCTGACTTTC. Translation: CASGHRVNSGANVLTF.

The V call is TRBV4-1, the J call TRBJ1-2, with 9 bases fitting TRBD1. This CDR3 has 16 amino acids. The junction had 6 bases not matched to a gene; V was cut back by 1 base and J by 3 bases. Germline V lookup: CDR1 MGHRA, CDR2 YSYEKL. The CDR3 protein is CASSQVRTGADYGYTF. CDR3 nucleotide sequence: TGCGCCAGCAGCCAAGTCCGGACAGGGGCGGACTATGGCTACACCTTC.

This clonotype was counted between two and nine times. The chain employs TRBV2 and TRBJ1-6, with 7 bases matching TRBD1. The CDR3 has 14 amino acids. Germline V lookup: CDR1 SNHLY, CDR2 FYNNEI. The J segment lost 10 bases and the V segment lost 8 bases, leaving 11 bases of the junction unmatched. CDR3: CASGRDRGSSPLHF. DNA of the CDR3: TGTGCCAGCGGACGGGACAGAGGTTCCTCACCCCTCCACTTT.

This clonotype has only a few counts. V usage is TRBV7-6 and J usage is TRBJ2-7, with 7 bases lining up with TRBD1. The germline gives CDR1 SGHVS, CDR2 FNYEAQ. This CDR3 contains 15 residues. Trimming at V came to 1 base and at J to 7 bases, leaving 10 bases not matched to a gene. CDR3 residues: CASSLGGRGLREQYF. CDR3 bases: TGTGCCAGCAGCTTAGGTGGCAGGGGGTTGCGGGAGCAGTACTTC.

Remarks on this clonotype: The junction departs from germline at one end; a sequencing error may be responsible. The rearrangement joins TRBV7-2 to TRBJ2-3, with 10 bases matching TRBD2. Germline lookup yields CDR1 SGHTA and CDR2 FQGNSA. The CDR3 extends over 17 amino acids. The CDR3 loop reads CASSQPRSGGAADTQYF. The DNA for the CDR3 is TGTGCCAGCAGCCAGCCCCGAAGCGGGGGGGCCGCAGATACACAGTATTTT.

Of note for this clonotype: This may come from a read error, since a much larger clone is one base off. The rearrangement links TRBV5-1 to TRBJ2-7; the D call may be TRBD1 or TRBD2 (5 bases each). The V gene's germline CDR1 is SGHRS and CDR2 YFSETQ. This CDR3 is built from 13 residues. Trimming took 3 bases from V and 0 from J, leaving 7 bases between them. This chain's CDR3 is CASSWDGSYEQYF. CDR3 DNA: TGCGCCAGCAGCTGGGACGGCTCCTACGAGCAGTACTTC.

J is TRBJ1-1 and V is TRBV20-1; no clear D. Germline CDR1 DFQATT, CDR2 SNEGSKA (reference sequence). V was shortened by 2 bases and J by 2 bases, with 6 bases between the two germline ends. The CDR3 covers 12 residues. The CDR3 protein is CSARPVNTEAFF. In nucleotides, the CDR3 is TGCAGTGCTAGACCAGTCAACACTGAAGCTTTCTTT.

This clonotype was observed a single time. Its ends do not fully match the called genes, so a read error is possible. The chain couples TRBV25-1 to TRBJ2-6, with 9 bases identical to TRBD1. The CDR3 runs 17 residues. The V gene's germline CDR1 is MGHDK and CDR2 SYGVNS. In DNA form, the CDR3 reads TGTACCAGCAACGGACAGGGGATCTACTCTGGGGCCAACGTCCTGACTTTC. Its protein is CTSNGQGIYSGANVLTF.

In the case of this clonotype: Germline is not matched at one junction end, which may reflect a read error. The CDR3 DNA follows: TGCAGCGTGGATTCGTTAGACAGGACAGAAGAGACCCAGGACTTC. Encoded protein: CSVDSLDRTEETQDF. The genes are TRBV29-1 and TRBJ2-5, with D possibly TRBD1 on 6 matching bases. The CDR3 has 15 amino acids. Germline values: CDR1 SQVTM, CDR2 ANQGSEA.

V usage is TRBV20-1 and J usage is TRBJ1-4; D ambiguous. The CDR3 is made up of 13 amino acids. Trimming stripped 6 bases from V and 2 bases from J, with 10 bases between. Germline assignment: CDR1 DFQATT and CDR2 SNEGSKA (reference sequence). CDR3 sequence: CSAVWRTNEKLFF. The DNA for the CDR3 is TGCAGTGCCGTGTGGCGGACTAATGAAAAACTGTTTTTT.

The genes are TRBV18 and TRBJ1-1, with 7 bases aligning to TRBD1. The trim removed 6 bases at V and 2 bases at J, leaving 6 bases unmatched. Germline values: CDR1 KGHSH, CDR2 LQKENI. This CDR3 has 14 residues. The CDR3 coding sequence is TGTGCCAGCTCGCTGGGACAGAGCAACACTGAAGCTTTCTTT. This codes for CASSLGQSNTEAFF. Full variable domain (outside the CDR3, taken from reference TRBV18 and TRBJ1-1): NAGVMQNPRHLVRRRGQEARLRCSPMKGHSHVYWYRQLPEEGLKFMVYLQKENIIDESGMPKERFSAEFPKEGPSILRIQQVVRGDSAAYFCASSLGQSNTEAFFGQGTRLTVV.

J is TRBJ2-7 and V is TRBV3-1; no firm D call. The V end lost 6 bases, the J end lost 6 bases, and 15 bases lay between the germline ends. This CDR3 comprises 13 residues. Germline CDR1 is LGHDT and CDR2 is YNNKEL (reference sequence). CDR3 coding DNA: TGTGCCAGCAGTAGTAACAGCATTATCGAGCAGTACTTC. It translates to CASSSNSIIEQYF.

The chain combines TRBV7-9 with TRBJ2-3; D possibly uses TRBD1 or TRBD2 (6 bases each). The CDR3 runs to 15 residues. V was pared by 1 base and J by 5 bases, with 13 bases between. Per germline, CDR1 SEHNR and CDR2 FQNEAQ (reference sequence). CDR3 nucleotide sequence: TGTGCCAGCAGCTTAGTTTCGGGGGCCGGAGATACGCAGTATTTT. Protein sequence: CASSLVSGAGDTQYF.

The chain links TRBV20-1 to TRBJ1-2, with 7 nucleotides matching TRBD1. The CDR3 length is 14 residues. J lost 0 bases, V lost 5 bases, and 6 bases had no gene match. Germline CDR1 is DFQATT and CDR2 is SNEGSKA (reference sequence). CDR3 sequence reads: CSAGGTATNYGYTF. For the CDR3, the DNA is TGCAGTGCTGGGGGGACAGCGACTAACTATGGCTACACCTTC.

The gene calls are TRBV24-1 and TRBJ1-1; D is undetermined. Germline values: CDR1 KGHDR, CDR2 SFDVKD. There are 11 residues in the CDR3. V shed 4 bases and J shed 7 bases, with 6 bases lying between them. The CDR3 bases are TGTGCCACCAGTGACTCAGATGAAGCTTTCTTT. Translating it yields CATSDSDEAFF.

In this sample, this clonotype turned up a few times. V is TRBV20-1 and J is TRBJ2-5; 8 bases are shared with TRBD2. Germline trimming cut 4 bases from V and 5 bases from J; bases unmatched to any gene: 6. CDR1 and CDR2 from the germline V gene are DFQATT and SNEGSKA (reference sequence). The CDR3 loop spans 13 amino acids. CDR3 amino acids: CSAKLAARETQYF. CDR3 nucleotide sequence: TGCAGTGCTAAACTAGCGGCGAGGGAGACCCAGTACTTC.

This clonotype was counted between two and nine times. J is TRBJ1-2 and V is TRBV7-9; unclear D gene. The V end lost 6 bases, the J end lost 2 bases, and 10 bases lay between the germline ends. CDR1 and CDR2 (germline): SEHNR, FQNEAQ (reference sequence). The CDR3 runs to 13 residues. The CDR3: CASRSLGNYGYTF. In DNA form, the CDR3 reads TGTGCCAGCAGATCGTTGGGGAACTATGGCTACACCTTC.